The clone carrying this T cell receptor beta chain appeared once. Its matching antigen is unknown. Via MiXCR, TCRdb re-called the reads, giving one row per CDR3 protein. In the table there are fewer than 650,000 distinct CDR3 sequences, around 40% of which are singletons. The source of the sample is a study of T cell repertoires in cytomegalovirus infection. Across the study: Alongside well-studied HLA-B-restricted CMV epitopes, recently identified HLA-C-restricted CMV epitopes were also used. It was the public TCR beta signatures that indicated both CMV infection and matching HLA type.

Trimming pared 2 bases from V and 5 bases from J, leaving 7 bases between. Germline values: CDR1 MNHEY, CDR2 SVGAGI. CDR3 size: 14 residues. General study results and limits: Frequencies of public TCR beta families were cumulated, and this identified carriers of CMV plus the relevant HLA. CMV-specific HLA-C-restricted TCR beta clonotypes dominated the ex vivo response.

The receptor comes from a human donor in good health (CMV status not recorded). Some clones in this sample may be carry-over from other donors' samples. The chain uses TRBV6-5 and TRBJ1-6, with D uncertain. The starting material was cultured PBMCs, obtained from culture after CMV antigen stimulation. The CDR3 region is CASSYGHHNSPLHF. In DNA, the CDR3 is TGTGCCAGCAGTTACGGCCACCATAATTCACCCCTCCACTTT.